The rows below give T cell receptor beta chains drawn from one sample of a study of cytomegalovirus exposure and HLA in healthy donors. The repertoire was sequenced with immunoSEQ multiplex PCR; TCRdb's copy has only in-frame clones and lacks some. The sample carries 65,000 or so clones, approximately 77% recorded once. The specimen was PBMCs. All receptors come from a woman aged 40 to 50 in good health and CMV-seropositive. CDR3s include the opening cysteine and the closing phenylalanine or tryptophan. The D gene is left open where the match is weak. Not all rows give a size; the values are once, few, many and, for expanded clones, a class.

d_call	clone_size	v_call	j_call	cdr3_nt	cdr3_aa
TRBD2	few	TRBV11-2	TRBJ2-7	TGTGCCAGCAGCTTAGATCTCGAGCGGGGGCTGTACGAGCAGTACTTC	CASSLDLERGLYEQYF
-	-	TRBV6-5	TRBJ1-1	TGTGCCAGCAGTTACGTCCGAGGGACTGAAGCTTTCTTT	CASSYVRGTEAFF
-	few	TRBV6-1	TRBJ1-6	TGTGCCAGCACAAAGGCAACAGGGAATTCACCCCTCCACTTT	CASTKATGNSPLHF
-	few	TRBV5-8	TRBJ1-1	TGTGCCAGCAGCAGGAAGGGGGAGGCTTTCTTT	CASSRKGEAFF
-	once	TRBV11-2	TRBJ2-5	TGTGCCAGCAGCCCGGACAACCAAGAGACCCAGTACTTC	CASSPDNQETQYF
-	-	TRBV6-5	TRBJ2-4	TGTGCCAGAGAGACATCGCTAGCCAAAAACATTCAGTACTTC	CARETSLAKNIQYF
-	once	TRBV29-1	TRBJ2-5	TGCAGCGTTGCACAGAGCATGGGAGAGACCCAGTACTTC	CSVAQSMGETQYF
-	-	TRBV19	TRBJ2-2	TGTGCCAGTAGTATCCTAGATCGCACCGGGGAGCTGTTTTTT	CASSILDRTGELFF
TRBD1	-	TRBV7-3	TRBJ2-3	TGTGCCAGCAGCCCAGGGGGCTGGGGGACAGATACGCAGTATTTT	CASSPGGWGTDTQYF
-	-	TRBV5-1	TRBJ1-3	TGCGCCAGCAGCTTGGGTGGCAGCTCTGGAAACACCATATATTTT	CASSLGGSSGNTIYF
-	-	TRBV15	TRBJ2-3	TGTGCCACCAGCCGGGGTGGCAGAGGCACAGATACGCAGTATTTT	CATSRGGRGTDTQYF
-	-	TRBV18	TRBJ1-1	TGTGCCAGCTCATCGACAGTTGAGAACACTGAAGCTTTCTTT	CASSSTVENTEAFF
-	once	TRBV19	TRBJ1-2	TGTGCCACCCGACCGACTACTAACTATGGCTACACCTTC	CATRPTTNYGYTF
-	-	TRBV5-4	TRBJ2-1	TGTGCCAGCAGCGTAGCACTGGGTGGCTCCTACAATGGGCAGTTCTTC	CASSVALGGSYNGQFF
TRBD1	-	TRBV7-9	TRBJ2-7	TGTGCCAGCAGCTCGTCCGGGACAGCGTCCTACGAGCAGTACTTC	CASSSSGTASYEQYF
TRBD2	once	TRBV5-4	TRBJ2-5	TGTGCCAGCAGCTTGACTAGCGGGGGCGGGGAGACCCAGTACTTC	CASSLTSGGGETQYF
-	-	TRBV29-1	TRBJ1-1	TGCAGCGTGGTGAGACAGACGAACACTGAAGCTTTCTTT	CSVVRQTNTEAFF
-	-	TRBV5-1	TRBJ1-1	TGCGCCAGCAGCCAAACCCCCCTGGGAGGAAACACTGAAGCTTTCTTT	CASSQTPLGGNTEAFF